This is a list of T cell receptor beta chains from one sample in a study of T cell responses to AZD1222 COVID-19 vaccine. Sequencing was performed with immunoSEQ multiplex PCR; in TCRdb, only in-frame clones are kept and a portion is missing. The sample contains around 170,000 clones, approximately 91% of which appear only once. This specimen consisted of peripheral blood, obtained 28 days after the second AZD1222 dose. Receptors originate from an adult who received the AZD1222 COVID-19 vaccine. Both conserved end residues are part of each CDR3. The order of the fields is D gene, J gene, clone size, V gene, CDR3 DNA, CDR3 protein. The D gene is left open where the match is weak. Only part of the rows carry a size: once, few, many, or a class if the clone is expanded.

>-|TRBJ1-5|-|TRBV24-1
TGTGCCACCAGTGATAACCCCGACGGTCAGCCCCAGCATTTT
CATSDNPDGQPQHF
>TRBD2|TRBJ2-7|-|TRBV19
TGTGCCAGTAGTCATGGACTAGCGGATCCCCCTAGGGAGCAGTACTTC
CASSHGLADPPREQYF
>-|TRBJ1-2|few|TRBV3-1/TRBV3-2
TGTGCCAGCAGCCATCATATGGATCCGCCGGGCTATGGCTACACCTTC
CASSHHMDPPGYGYTF
>-|TRBJ2-1|-|TRBV6-2/TRBV6-3
TGTGCCAGCAGTCAAAACAATGAGCAGTTCTTC
CASSQNNEQFF
>TRBD2|TRBJ2-2|-|TRBV19
TGTGCCAGTACCCTTGGGACTATCGCCCAGGAGCTGTTTTTT
CASTLGTIAQELFF
>-|TRBJ2-1|-|TRBV19
TGTGCCAGTAGTATAGACAGGGCGGGGCCATACAATGAGCAGTTCTTC
CASSIDRAGPYNEQFF
>-|TRBJ1-1|-|TRBV20-1
TGCAGTGCTAGTGGGGAGGCTGAAGCTTTCTTT
CSASGEAEAFF
>-|TRBJ1-6|-|TRBV9
TGTGCCAGCAGCCCTCGTTGGGGCAGGGTATATAATTCACCCCTCCACTTT
CASSPRWGRVYNSPLHF
>-|TRBJ1-5|-|TRBV9
TGTGCCAGCAGCGATGGGGACGGTAATCAGCCCCAGCATTTT
CASSDGDGNQPQHF
>-|TRBJ1-1|-|TRBV30
TGTGCCTGGAGCCCCGGGAATACGAACACTGAAGCTTTCTTT
CAWSPGNTNTEAFF
>-|TRBJ2-3|-|TRBV5-1
TGCGCCAGCAGCTTGGTGGCGATCGGCACAGATACGCAGTATTTT
CASSLVAIGTDTQYF
>-|TRBJ1-1|-|TRBV7-3
TGTGCCAGCAGCTTAAAAAAGGGGAGCACTGAAGCTTTCTTT
CASSLKKGSTEAFF
>-|TRBJ2-1|-|TRBV19
TGTGCCAGCCACACAGGGACCCTAGGCTACAATGAGCAGTTCTTC
CASHTGTLGYNEQFF
>-|TRBJ2-4|-|TRBV5-6
TGTGCCAGCAGCAGACGGGCTATCGTCATTCAGTACTTC
CASSRRAIVIQYF
>TRBD1|TRBJ1-2|-|TRBV6-6
TGTGCCAGCAGTGGGACAGGGTCGGATGGCTACACCTTC
CASSGTGSDGYTF
>-|TRBJ1-5|-|TRBV27
TGTGCCAGCAGTGAGAACAATCAGCCCCAGCATTTT
CASSENNQPQHF
>-|TRBJ1-2|-|TRBV5-6
TGTGCCAGCAGCTTGACAGGGTCTGGCTACACCTTC
CASSLTGSGYTF
>TRBD1|TRBJ1-1|-|TRBV19
TGTGCCAGTAGTATAGGACAGGGAGCTTTGACTGAAGCTTTCTTT
CASSIGQGALTEAFF
>TRBD2|TRBJ2-3|once|TRBV12-3/TRBV12-4
TGTGCCAGCAGTACCTTAAGCGGGACCGAGTATTTT
CASSTLSGTEYF
>-|TRBJ1-1|-|TRBV6-5
TGTGCCAGCAGTTACGAGAACATGAACACTGAAGCTTTCTTT
CASSYENMNTEAFF
>TRBD2|TRBJ2-3|-|TRBV10-3
TGTGCCACCGTAAGCGGGGGGCCCACAGATACGCAGTATTTT
CATVSGGPTDTQYF
>-|TRBJ2-2|-|TRBV7-2
TGTGCCCCAAAACGGACCGCGAGCGGCGGGGAGCTGTTTTTT
CAPKRTASGGELFF
>TRBD1|TRBJ1-6|-|TRBV3-1/TRBV3-2
TGTGCCAGCAGCCAAAGGGACAGGGATTTCACCTTCTATAATTCACCCCTCCACTTT
CASSQRDRDFTFYNSPLHF
>TRBD1|TRBJ1-1|-|TRBV29-1
TGCAGCGGTTGGGGCCGGGACAGTGAAGCTTTCTTT
CSGWGRDSEAFF
>TRBD1|TRBJ1-1|-|TRBV5-3
TGTGCCCCCCCGTCCACCGGGACAGGGAGGACTGAAGCTTTCTTT
CAPPSTGTGRTEAFF
>-|TRBJ2-7|-|TRBV27
TGTGCCAGCAGACCCCGCTTGGGTTCCAAACTGGGGAATCACTACGAGCAGTACTTC
CASRPRLGSKLGNHYEQYF
>TRBD1|TRBJ1-1|-|TRBV7-2
TGTGCCAGCAGCCGACAGGGGGACACTGAAGCTTTCTTT
CASSRQGDTEAFF
>-|TRBJ2-5|-|TRBV18
TGTGCCAGCTCACTGGTCCAAGAGACCCAGTACTTC
CASSLVQETQYF
>TRBD2|TRBJ2-7|-|TRBV9
TGTGCCAGCAGCGTAGCCTCGGGGGGCTACGAGCAGTACTTC
CASSVASGGYEQYF
>-|TRBJ1-3|-|TRBV29-1
TGCAGCGTTGTGGGCCCGGGAGACACCATATATTTT
CSVVGPGDTIYF
>TRBD2|TRBJ2-2|-|TRBV10-1
TGCGCCAGCAGTGAACTAGCGGGAGGTCGTACCGGGGAGCTGTTTTTT
CASSELAGGRTGELFF
>TRBD2|TRBJ2-5|-|TRBV24-1
TGTGCCACCGCCGGGGGGGGGCAAGAGACCCAGTACTTC
CATAGGGQETQYF
>TRBD1|TRBJ1-5|-|TRBV5-1
TGCGCCAGCAGCCCCGGACAGGGGGCGGATCAGCCCCAGCATTTT
CASSPGQGADQPQHF
>-|TRBJ2-5|-|TRBV10-3
TGTGCCATCAGTACTGGGACAAAAGAGACCCAGTACTTC
CAISTGTKETQYF
>-|TRBJ1-1|-|TRBV6-5
TGTGCCAGCTTTAACGTGGCTGAAGCTTTCTTT
CASFNVAEAFF
>-|TRBJ1-5|-|TRBV5-4
TGTGCCAGCAGCTTAGGGGGGGGGAGCAATCAGCCCCAGCATTTT
CASSLGGGSNQPQHF
>-|TRBJ2-2|-|TRBV11-2
TGTGCCAGCAGCCACGGACGGTCCACCGGGGAGCTGTTTTTT
CASSHGRSTGELFF
>-|TRBJ2-2|-|TRBV24-1
TGTGCCACCAGTGATTGGTCTGGGGAGCTGTTTTTT
CATSDWSGELFF
>-|TRBJ2-7|-|TRBV5-1
TGCGCCAGCAGCCCTACAGGGCGTATTAGCTCCTACGAGCAGTACTTC
CASSPTGRISSYEQYF
>-|TRBJ2-2|-|TRBV7-9
TGTGCCAGCAGCCCGACAGAAGACACCGGGGAGCTGTTTTTT
CASSPTEDTGELFF
>-|TRBJ1-2|once|TRBV14
TGTGCCAGCAGCCAAACAGATAACTATGGCTACACCTTC
CASSQTDNYGYTF
>-|TRBJ2-5|-|TRBV7-9
TGTGCCAGCAGCTTAGCGGTGGGAACCGGAGAGACCCAGTACTTC
CASSLAVGTGETQYF
>TRBD1|TRBJ1-1|-|TRBV5-6
TGTGCCAGCAGCTCCCAGGGGGCGCGGGTTGCTTTCTTT
CASSSQGARVAFF
>-|TRBJ1-5|-|TRBV4-1
TGCGCCAGCAGCCAAGTCTTGGTTCAGCCCCAGCATTTT
CASSQVLVQPQHF
>-|TRBJ2-7|-|TRBV19
TGTGCCAGTAGTCTAGTACCCCTCTCCGAGCAGTACTTC
CASSLVPLSEQYF
>TRBD2|TRBJ2-2|-|TRBV7-9
TGTGCCACCCCGAGGGAGGGAAACACCGGGGAGCTGTTTTTT
CATPREGNTGELFF
>-|TRBJ2-1|-|TRBV19
TGTGCCAGTAGTAGGGGGACGCCCTACAATGAGCAGTTCTTC
CASSRGTPYNEQFF
>-|TRBJ1-5|-|TRBV2
TGTGCCAGCAGTGGAGACGGCAATCAGCCCCAGCATTTT
CASSGDGNQPQHF
>TRBD1|TRBJ1-2|-|TRBV19
TGTGCCAGTAGCCGGGACAGCCAGAATAACTATGGCTACACCTTC
CASSRDSQNNYGYTF
>-|TRBJ2-5|-|TRBV15
TGTGCCACCAGCAGAGACCCCAGACCCGGGACTCCCAAAGAGACCCAGTACTTC
CATSRDPRPGTPKETQYF